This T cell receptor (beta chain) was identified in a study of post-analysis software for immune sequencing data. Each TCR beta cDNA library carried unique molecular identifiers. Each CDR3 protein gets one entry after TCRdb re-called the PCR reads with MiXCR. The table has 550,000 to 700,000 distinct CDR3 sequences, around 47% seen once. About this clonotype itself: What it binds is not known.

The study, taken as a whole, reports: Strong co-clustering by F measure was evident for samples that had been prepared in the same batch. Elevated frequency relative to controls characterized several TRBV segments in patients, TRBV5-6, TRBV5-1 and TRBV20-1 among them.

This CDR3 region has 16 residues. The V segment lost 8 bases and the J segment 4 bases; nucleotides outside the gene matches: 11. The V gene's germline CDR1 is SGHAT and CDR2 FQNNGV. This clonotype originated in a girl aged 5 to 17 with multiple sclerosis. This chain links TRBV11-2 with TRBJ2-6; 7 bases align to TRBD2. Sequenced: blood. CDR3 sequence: CASERDYMSGANVLTF. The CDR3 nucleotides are TGTGCCAGCGAAAGGGACTACATGTCCGGGGCCAACGTCCTGACTTTC. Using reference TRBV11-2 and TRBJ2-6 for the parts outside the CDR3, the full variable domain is EAGVAQSPRYKIIEKRQSVAFWCNPISGHATLYWYQQILGQGPKLLIQFQNNGVVDDSQLPKDRFSAERLKGVDSTLKIQPAKLEDSAVYLCASERDYMSGANVLTFGAGSRLTVL.